This TCR beta chain comes out of a study of CD4 T cells in relation to SARS-CoV-2 and coronaviruses. At the level of the study: ViraFEST: approximately nine-day antigen culture of PBMCs, then TCR beta CDR3 sequencing.

Turning to this clone: Its antigen is as yet unknown.

The assay was immunoSEQ multiplex PCR, and TCRdb's table has in-frame clones only and misses some. The data show 16,000 or so clones, about 77% seen once. This CDR3 contains 14 residues. CDR1 and CDR2 (germline): SNHLY, FYNNEI. V dropped 7 bases and J dropped 5; count of bases not matched to a gene: 7. Unexposed donor CD4+ T cells date from about 2011-2018, before the COVID-19 pandemic. After nine to ten days of culture, CD4+ T cells were isolated. Unexposed-donor CD4+ T cells were probed with SARS-CoV-2 S/N and four cold-coronavirus spikes, cells permitting. The specimen was CD4+ T cells from PBMCs, cultured in vitro. The chain employs TRBV2 and TRBJ2-7; 11 bases fit TRBD2. This TCR derives from a human donor in good health. The CDR3 nucleotides read TGTGCCAGCAAGATACTAGCGGGAGTTCACGAGCAGTACTTC. Protein: CASKILAGVHEQYF.